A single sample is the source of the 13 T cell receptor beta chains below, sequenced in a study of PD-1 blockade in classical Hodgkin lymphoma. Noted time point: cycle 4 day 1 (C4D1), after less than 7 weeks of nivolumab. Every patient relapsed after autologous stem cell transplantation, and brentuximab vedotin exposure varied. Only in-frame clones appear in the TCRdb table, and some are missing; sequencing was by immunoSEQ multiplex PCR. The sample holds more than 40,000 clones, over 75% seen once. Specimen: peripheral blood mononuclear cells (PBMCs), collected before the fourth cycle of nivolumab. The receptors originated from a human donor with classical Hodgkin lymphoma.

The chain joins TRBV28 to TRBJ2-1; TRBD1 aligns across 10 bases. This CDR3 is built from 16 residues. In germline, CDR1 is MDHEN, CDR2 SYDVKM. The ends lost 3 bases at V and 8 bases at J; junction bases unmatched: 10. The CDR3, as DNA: TGTGCCAGCAGTTTCCGGGACAGGGGTCCCTTTTATGAGCAGTTCTTC. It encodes CASSFRDRGPFYEQFF.

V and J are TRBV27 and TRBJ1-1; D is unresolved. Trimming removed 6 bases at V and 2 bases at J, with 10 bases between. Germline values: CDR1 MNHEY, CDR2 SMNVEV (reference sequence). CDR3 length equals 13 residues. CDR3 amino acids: CASRPTFNTEAFF. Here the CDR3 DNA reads TGTGCCAGCAGACCGACATTTAACACTGAAGCTTTCTTT.

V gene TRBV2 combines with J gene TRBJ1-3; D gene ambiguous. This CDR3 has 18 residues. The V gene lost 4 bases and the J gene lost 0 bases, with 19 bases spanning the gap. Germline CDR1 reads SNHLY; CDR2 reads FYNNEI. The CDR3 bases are TGTGCCAGCAGTGGCCCAGGCGGACTGATAAGCTCTGGAAACACCATATATTTT. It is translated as CASSGPGGLISSGNTIYF.

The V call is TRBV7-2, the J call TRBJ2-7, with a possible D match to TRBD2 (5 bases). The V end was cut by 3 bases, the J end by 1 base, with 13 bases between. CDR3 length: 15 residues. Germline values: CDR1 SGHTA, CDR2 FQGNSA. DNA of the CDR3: TGTGCCAGCAGCTTGATAGGACTCACGTCCTACGAGCAGTACTTC. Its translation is CASSLIGLTSYEQYF.

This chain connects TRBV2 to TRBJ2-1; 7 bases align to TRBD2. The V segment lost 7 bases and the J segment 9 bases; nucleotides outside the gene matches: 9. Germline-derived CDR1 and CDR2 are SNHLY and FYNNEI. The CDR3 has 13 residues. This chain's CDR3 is CASTGWGGSEQFF. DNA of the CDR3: TGTGCCAGCACCGGGTGGGGAGGGAGTGAGCAGTTCTTC.

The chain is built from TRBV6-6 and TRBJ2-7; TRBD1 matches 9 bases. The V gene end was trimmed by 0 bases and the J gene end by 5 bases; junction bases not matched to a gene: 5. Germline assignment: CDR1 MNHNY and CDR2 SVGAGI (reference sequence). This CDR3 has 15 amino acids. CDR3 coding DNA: TGTGCCAGCAGTTACTCCGGGACAGGGACCCACGAGCAGTACTTC. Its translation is CASSYSGTGTHEQYF.

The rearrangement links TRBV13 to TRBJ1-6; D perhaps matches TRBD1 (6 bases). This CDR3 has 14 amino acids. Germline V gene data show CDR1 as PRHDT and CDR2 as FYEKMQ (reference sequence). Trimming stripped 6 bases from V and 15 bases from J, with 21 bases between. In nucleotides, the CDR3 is TGTGCCAGCAGGGTACAGGGCCGCCTTCTCCACCTCCACTTT. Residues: CASRVQGRLLHLHF. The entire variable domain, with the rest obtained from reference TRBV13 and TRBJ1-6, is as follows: AAGVIQSPRHLIKEKRETATLKCYPIPRHDTVYWYQQGPGQDPQFLISFYEKMQSDKGSIPDRFSAQQFSDYHSELNMSSLELGDSALYFCASRVQGRLLHLHFGNGTRLTVT.

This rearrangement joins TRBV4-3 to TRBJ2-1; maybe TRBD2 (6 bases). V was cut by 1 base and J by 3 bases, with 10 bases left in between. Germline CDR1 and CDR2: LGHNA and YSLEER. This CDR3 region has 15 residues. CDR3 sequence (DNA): TGCGCCAGCAGCCAAGGCCGGGACTTCTACAATGAGCAGTTCTTC. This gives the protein CASSQGRDFYNEQFF.

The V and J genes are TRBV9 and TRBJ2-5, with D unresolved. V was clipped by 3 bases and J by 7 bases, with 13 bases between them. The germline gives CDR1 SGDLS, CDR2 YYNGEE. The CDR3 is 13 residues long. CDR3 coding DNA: TGTGCCAGCAGCGCGGGTTCCAGAGCGACCCAGTACTTC. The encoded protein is CASSAGSRATQYF. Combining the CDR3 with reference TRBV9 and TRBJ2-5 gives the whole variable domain DSGVTQTPKHLITATGQRVTLRCSPRSGDLSVYWYQQSLDQGLQFLIQYYNGEERAKGNILERFSAQQFPDLHSELNLSSLELGDSALYFCASSAGSRATQYFGPGTRLLVL.

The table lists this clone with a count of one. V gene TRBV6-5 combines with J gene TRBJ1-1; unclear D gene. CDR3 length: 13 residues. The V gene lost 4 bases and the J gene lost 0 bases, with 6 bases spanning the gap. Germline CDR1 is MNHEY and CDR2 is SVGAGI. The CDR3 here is CASSFAVNTEAFF. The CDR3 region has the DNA TGTGCCAGCAGTTTTGCGGTGAACACTGAAGCTTTCTTT.

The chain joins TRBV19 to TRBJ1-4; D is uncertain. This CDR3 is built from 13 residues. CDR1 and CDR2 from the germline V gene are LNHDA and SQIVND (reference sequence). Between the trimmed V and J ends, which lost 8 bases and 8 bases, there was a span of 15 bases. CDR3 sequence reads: CASSPAGREKLFF. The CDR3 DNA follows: TGTGCCAGTTCCCCCGCGGGTAGAGAAAAACTGTTTTTT.

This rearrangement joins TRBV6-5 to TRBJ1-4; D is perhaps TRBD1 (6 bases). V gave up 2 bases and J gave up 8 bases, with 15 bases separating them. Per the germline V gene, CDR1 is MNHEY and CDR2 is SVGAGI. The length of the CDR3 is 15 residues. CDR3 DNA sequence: TGTGCCAGCAGTTACCGAGGGGGGAAAGGCGAAAAACTGTTTTTT. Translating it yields CASSYRGGKGEKLFF.

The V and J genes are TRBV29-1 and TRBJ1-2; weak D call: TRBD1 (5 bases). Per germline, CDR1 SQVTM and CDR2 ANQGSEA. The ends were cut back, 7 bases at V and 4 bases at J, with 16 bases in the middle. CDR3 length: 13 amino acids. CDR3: CSENRDGSYGYTF. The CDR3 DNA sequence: TGCAGCGAAAACCGGGACGGAAGCTATGGCTACACCTTC.